This TCR beta chain was identified during a study of CD8+ T cells in alopecia areata. This CDR3 spans 13 amino acids. Between the trimmed V and J ends, which lost 8 bases and 4 bases, there was a span of 14 bases. Germline assignment: CDR1 MNHEY and CDR2 SVGAGI. This clone was detected only once. The antigen remains undetermined. RNA extraction and reverse transcription yielded cDNA as sequencing template. Clones were sequenced by immunoSEQ multiplex PCR, and TCRdb holds only the in-frame ones, with some missing. This table holds fewer than 110,000 clones, 45% to 60% found once. Isolation of CD4+ and CD8+ T cells from PBMCs was achieved by sorting. Overall study findings and caveats: Compared with normal scalp, lesional scalp had higher clonality and more expanded CD8+ clones.

What was sequenced was CD4+ T cells sorted from blood. V is TRBV6-5 and J is TRBJ1-2; D unresolved. The receptor comes from a human donor in good health. The CDR3 sequence is CASSMGELYGYTF. The CDR3 nucleotides read TGTGCCAGCTCGATGGGTGAACTCTATGGCTACACCTTC.